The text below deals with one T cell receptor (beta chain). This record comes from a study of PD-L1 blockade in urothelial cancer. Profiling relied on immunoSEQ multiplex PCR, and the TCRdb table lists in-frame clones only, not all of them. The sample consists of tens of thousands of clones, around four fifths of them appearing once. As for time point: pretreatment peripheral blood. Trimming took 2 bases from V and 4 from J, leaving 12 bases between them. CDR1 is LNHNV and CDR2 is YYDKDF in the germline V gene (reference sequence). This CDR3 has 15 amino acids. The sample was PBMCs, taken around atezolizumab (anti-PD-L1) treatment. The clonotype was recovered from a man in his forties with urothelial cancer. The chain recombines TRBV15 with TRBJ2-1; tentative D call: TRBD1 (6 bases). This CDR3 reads CATSRLGQKYNEQFF. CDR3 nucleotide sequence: TGTGCCACCAGCAGACTCGGACAGAAGTACAATGAGCAGTTCTTC.